The subject of this entry is one T cell receptor (beta chain). The antigen it recognizes is unknown. Per-nucleotide qualities are absent, and no much larger clonotype sits a single base away. The CDR3 regions of human TCRbeta chains were analyzed by immunosequencing. Per the authors' processing: TCRs in the repertoires were matched against a reference library of SARS-CoV-2-specific TCRs that had been generated with the MIRA antigen-specificity platform. Breadth was defined as the fraction of unique TCRs that were SARS-CoV-2-associated. Depth was defined as the fraction of total T cells that were SARS-CoV-2-associated. Each spike-specific TCR was assigned to its reactive spike region and to a CD4 or CD8 class using the MIRA data. Log10-transformed breadth and depth values were compared by one-way ANOVA with Sidak's multiple comparisons tests. The clones in this table, taken by TCRdb from immuneACCESS, are in-frame only. Not every clone is retained; where verified, under half of the shortfall comes from an unresolved V gene, and the cause of the rest is unknown. V and J calls and clone size follow that table, whereas D and trimming were derived from the DNA. The sample table records about 150,000 clones; around 90% of these occur just once. Together, the top ten hold 7.5% to 8% of the sample.

The germline V gene provides CDR1 MNHEY and CDR2 SVGAGI. Trimming takes 4 bases from V and 3 bases from J, and the germline ends sit 13 bases apart. The CDR3 starts with the cysteine, ends with the phenylalanine, and has 14 residues. CDR3 DNA only is kept here, 42 bases in frame from base 1. The sample comes from a study of T cell responses to AZD1222 COVID-19 vaccine (dated by TCRdb to 2020 to 2022). As for the study more broadly: A total of 230 or so trial participants underwent TCR sequencing, of whom 207 received two doses of AZD1222 and about 26 received two doses of the MenACWY control vaccine. Trial participants were enrolled by age into 18-55, 56-69 and 70-plus year subgroups, with approximately 150, 28 and 58 TCR-sequenced participants respectively. General conclusions and limits of the study: Reportedly, close to half of the unique spike-specific TCRs recognized epitopes lying outside the regions that are mutated in the B.1.351 and B.1.1.7 variants. In the small 56-69-year group, the increase in depth fell short of significance, most likely because of low power. Only a handful of AZD1222 recipients were SARS-CoV-2 seropositive at baseline, limiting conclusions about previously exposed vaccinees. Participants were mostly white British and included more females than males, and it was suggested by the authors that clonal diversity may have been underestimated. Because no day 14 peak-response samples were available, repertoires were characterized only after the peak T cell response. Spike-specific TCR breadth and depth rose significantly after two AZD1222 doses compared with day 0 and with MenACWY recipients. The whole spike protein was spanned by vaccine-associated CD4 TCRs, and dominant responses were seen in regions 160-218 and 743-854.

The time point label of this sample denotes: about 28 days (+/-7) after the second vaccine dose. The treatment or condition label for this specimen denotes: meningococcal conjugate vaccine given as trial control. Vaccinee samples were obtained from the UK trials COV001 and COV002, which included a single-blind randomized controlled phase 2/3 trial of AZD1222 (ChAdOx1 nCoV-19) in healthy adults. For TCRbeta chain sequencing, PBMC samples from trial participants were taken at day 0 and at day 28 after the second dose. The chain links TRBV6-5 with TRBJ2-7, and TRBD1 may be the D gene, going by 6 matching bases. This clonotype was obtained from an adult who received the MenACWY meningococcal vaccine as a control. Sample: peripheral blood, taken 28 days after the second dose of the MenACWY control vaccine. The CDR3 loop reads CASSSSQGNYEQYF. The nucleotide sequence reads as follows: TGTGCCAGCAGTTCCTCACAGGGTAACTACGAGCAGTACTTC.